These 4 T cell receptor beta chains share one sample of origin, sequenced in a study of graft-versus-host responses after intestinal transplantation. Libraries were prepared by immunoSEQ multiplex PCR; TCRdb keeps only in-frame clonotypes and omits some of them. The data contain 9,500 to 10,000 clones, approximately 77% of them singletons. Tissue from the graft was processed to free its intraepithelial and lamina propria lymphocytes. The sequencing here drew on ileum tissue, taken less than 480 days after intestinal transplantation. These receptors came from a human patient who received an intestinal transplant, so some T cells may come from the graft donor.

The chain employs TRBV7-9 and TRBJ2-5; perhaps TRBD2 as D (7 bases). V shed 1 base and J shed 5 bases, with 14 bases lying between them. The length of the CDR3 is 15 residues. Per the germline V gene, CDR1 is SEHNR and CDR2 is FQNEAQ (reference sequence). The CDR3 protein is CASSLGDNSGETQYF. In DNA form, the CDR3 reads TGTGCCAGCAGCTTAGGGGACAATAGCGGGGAGACCCAGTACTTC.

The chain joins TRBV10-1 to TRBJ2-3; TRBD1 is a possible D gene (6 bases). Germline CDR1 and CDR2: WNHNN and SYGVQD (reference sequence). The CDR3 runs 14 residues. Trimming shortened V by 4 bases and J by 2 bases, and 10 bases separated the two germline ends. The CDR3: CASSAGEITDTQYF. The CDR3 DNA follows: TGCGCCAGCAGTGCAGGGGAGATCACAGATACGCAGTATTTT.

This clone was seen more than once but under ten times. J is TRBJ2-5 and V is TRBV5-1; 9 positions agree with TRBD2. The J call may be mistaken, given a closer DNA end match to TRBJ2-7. CDR3 length: 15 amino acids. The germline V gene encodes CDR1 SGHRS and CDR2 YFSETQ. CDR3 loop: CASSSGAGGGYEQYF. The CDR3 DNA sequence: TGCGCCAGCAGCTCCGGAGCGGGGGGAGGGTACGAGCAGTACTTC.

The V and J genes are TRBV9 and TRBJ2-3, with 7 bases aligning to TRBD2. Germline CDR1 reads SGDLS; CDR2 reads YYNGEE. The CDR3 runs 18 residues. J gave up 0 bases and V 1 base, and 11 bases lay outside the gene matches. CDR3 sequence: CASSVSYLGGGSTDTQYF. The CDR3 DNA sequence: TGTGCCAGCAGCGTATCTTATCTTGGCGGGGGTAGCACAGATACGCAGTATTTT.